What follows are 18 T cell receptor gamma chains derived from one specimen sequenced in a study of γδ T cells in repeated Plasmodium falciparum infection. Vgamma9/Vdelta2+ and Vdelta2-negative gammadelta T cells were flow-sorted from PBMC for bulk sequencing. TCRdb re-called the multiplex PCR reads via CATT. Among approximately 32,000 gamma-chain clones, more than 1.4% were seen once, and the ten largest hold roughly 19%. The sequenced sample consisted of gamma-delta T cells from blood. All receptors derive from a pool of human donors (malaria-infected and uninfected, not separated).

This clone was observed many times. The translation of this DNA and the TCRdb protein of a much larger clone differ at residue 10, probably owing to a read error; the protein shown here is translated from the DNA. The rearrangement uses TRGV9 and TRGJP. Assignment of the J gene here rests on matching the DNA to germline, because TCRdb gives none. Germline CDR1 reads GITISATS; CDR2 reads ISYDGTV (reference sequence). The CDR3 covers 17 residues. The CDR3 loop is CALWEVQKESGKKIKVF. In DNA, the CDR3 is TGTGCCTTGTGGGAGGTGCAGAAAGAGTCGGGCAAAAAAATCAAGGTATTT.

This clone was seen more than once but under ten times. This DNA translates differently at residue 10 from the TCRdb protein, which is that of a much larger clone; a read error is likely, and the protein shown is the DNA's own translation. The chain joins TRGV9 to TRGJP. Here the J gene was assigned by germline matching of the DNA, as TCRdb has none. Germline V CDR1 and CDR2: GITISATS, ISYDGTV (reference sequence). The CDR3 loop spans 13 amino acids. The CDR3 protein is CALWEVAKKVKVF. In DNA, the CDR3 is TGTGCCTTGTGGGAGGTGGCAAAAAAAGTCAAGGTATTT.

This clone was counted many times. The rearrangement links TRGV8 to TRGJ1 or TRGJ2. CDR3 length equals 13 residues. In germline, CDR1 is VENAVY, CDR2 YDSYNSRV. After removal of 0 bases from V and 5 bases from J, the junction contained 4 bases not matched to a gene. CDR3 coding DNA: TGTGCCACCTGGGATAGGCTGAATTATAAGAAACTCTTT. It translates to CATWDRLNYKKLF.

A remark on this clone: The TCRdb protein, from a much larger clone, departs from this DNA's translation at residue 11, likely by read error; the protein shown derives from the DNA. The V gene corresponds to TRGV2; no J gene was called. CDR3 length: 13 residues. Germline values: CDR1 EGSNGY, CDR2 YDSYNSKV. CDR3 bases: TGTGCCACCTGGGACGGGCCTTATTGGTTCGAGATATTT. Its protein is CATWDGPYWFEIF.

This clone was observed many times. The rearrangement links TRGV4 to TRGJ1 or TRGJ2. In the absence of a J gene in TCRdb, the DNA was matched to germline to assign it here. There are 15 residues in the CDR3. The V gene end was trimmed by 4 bases and the J gene end by 3 bases; junction bases not matched to a gene: 12. CDR1 and CDR2 (germline): EGSTGY, YDSYTSSV. CDR3 loop: CATWDPPICYYKKLF. The CDR3 region has the DNA TGTGCCACCTGGGACCCCCCGATTTGTTATTATAAGAAACTCTTT.

This clone has a count of ten or more. A read error likely explains this, since a far larger clone differs by one base. This CDR3 is also generated by other DNA sequences in the sample. This chain's CDR3 is CALWDSPWYKKLF. The DNA for the CDR3 is TGTGCCTTGTGGGACTCCCCGTGGTATAAGAAACTCTTC. A V gene of TRGV9 was called, but no J gene was assigned. This CDR3 spans 13 amino acids. Germline values: CDR1 GITISATS, CDR2 ISYDGTV (reference sequence).

At least ten counts were recorded for this clone. The genes are TRGV2 and TRGJP1. TCRdb offers no J gene call, so here the DNA was matched to germline to obtain one. Germline CDR1 reads EGSNGY; CDR2 reads YDSYNSKV. The CDR3 length is 14 residues. V shed 6 bases and J 0 bases; nucleotides not matched to a gene: 4. The CDR3 DNA reads TGTGCCACCTGGAGACATACCACTGGTTGGTTCAAGATATTT. Residues: CATWRHTTGWFKIF.

In the case of this clone: TCRdb pairs this DNA with a much larger clone's protein that differs at residue 2, likely a read error; the protein shown was translated from the DNA. The chain uses TRGV9 and TRGJ1 or TRGJ2. Because TCRdb records no J gene, it was assigned here through a match of the DNA to germline. This CDR3 spans 14 amino acids. Germline values: CDR1 GITISATS, CDR2 ISYDGTV (reference sequence). The CDR3 nucleotides read TGTACCTTGTGGGAGGGACTAAATTATTATAAGAAACTCTTT. Its protein product is CTLWEGLNYYKKLF.

A word on this clone: TCRdb pairs this DNA with a much larger clone's protein that differs at residue 3, likely a read error; the protein shown was translated from the DNA. V is TRGV4 and J is TRGJ1 or TRGJ2. Matching the DNA to germline supplied the J gene, which TCRdb does not give. This CDR3 is 14 amino acids long. Germline V gene sequence: CDR1 EGSTGY, CDR2 YDSYTSSV. The CDR3 DNA sequence: TGTGCCGCCTGGTCCTATCATAATTATTATAAGAAACTCTTT. It specifies CAAWSYHNYYKKLF.

Ten or more counts support this clone. The protein recorded in TCRdb matches a much larger clone and deviates from this DNA's translation at residue 8, suggesting a read error; the protein here is obtained by translating the DNA. The rearrangement uses TRGV9 and TRGJ1 or TRGJ2. No J gene is reported in TCRdb; it was inferred here by comparing the DNA with germline. Per the germline V gene, CDR1 is GITISATS and CDR2 is ISYDGTV (reference sequence). There are 12 residues in the CDR3. CDR3 DNA sequence: TGTGCCTTGTGGAATTTGTATTTTAAGAAACTCTTT. Residues: CALWNLYFKKLF.

Turning to this clone: The protein given by TCRdb reflects a much larger clone and differs at residue 5 from this DNA's translation, likely from a read error; the protein shown is the DNA's translation. This sequence joins TRGV9 and TRGJ1 or TRGJ2. As TCRdb names no J gene, one was assigned here on the basis of a DNA match to germline. Trimming at V came to 5 bases and at J to 3 bases, leaving 10 bases not matched to a gene. Germline V lookup: CDR1 GITISATS, CDR2 ISYDGTV (reference sequence). The CDR3 extends over 14 amino acids. CDR3 coding DNA: TGTGCCTTGTGGGGACAACGGGGTTATTATAAGAAACTCTTT. Amino acids: CALWGQRGYYKKLF.

This clone has a count of ten or more. It differs at one base from a far larger clone, so likely a read error. This CDR3 is also generated by other DNA sequences in the sample. This chain uses TRGV9 with TRGJ1 or TRGJ2. No J gene is reported in TCRdb; it was inferred here by comparing the DNA with germline. The CDR3 has 13 amino acids. CDR1 is GITISATS, CDR2 ISYDGTV, per germline (reference sequence). The CDR3 loop reads CALWEVIPLEKLF. The CDR3, as DNA: TGTGCCCTGTGGGAGGTTATCCCCCTTGAGAAACTCTTT.

This clone was seen a few times. The protein TCRdb gives is from a much larger clone and does not agree with this DNA's translation at residue 10, likely a read error; the protein shown here comes from the DNA. V usage is TRGV9 and J usage is TRGJP. The J gene, not given by TCRdb, was assigned here from a germline match of the nucleotide sequence. Germline V gives CDR1 GITISATS, CDR2 ISYDGTV (reference sequence). This CDR3 contains 17 residues. For the CDR3, the DNA is TGTGCCTTGTGGGAAGGGAAGCGAGAGATGGGCAAAAAAATCAAGGTATTT. Residues: CALWEGKREMGKKIKVF.

This clone came up many times. The rearrangement uses TRGV4 and TRGJ1 or TRGJ2. V gave up 4 bases and J gave up 6 bases; unmatched junction bases: 6. The CDR3 is 12 amino acids. Germline CDR1 reads EGSTGY; CDR2 reads YDSYTSSV. DNA of the CDR3: TGTGCCACCTGGGAAATCTCTTATAAGAAACTCTTT. As protein: CATWEISYKKLF.

Note on this clone: The protein held in TCRdb is that of a much larger clone and does not match this DNA's translation at residue 7, likely because of a read error; the protein shown is translated from the DNA. The V call is TRGV9, the J call TRGJ1 or TRGJ2. No J segment appears in TCRdb, so it was assigned here by matching the sequence to germline. Per the germline V gene, CDR1 is GITISATS and CDR2 is ISYDGTV (reference sequence). The CDR3 contains 13 residues. The V gene end was trimmed by 0 bases and the J gene end by 9 bases; junction bases not matched to a gene: 8. DNA for the CDR3: TGTGCCTTGTGGGAGGTGCACCCGATTAAGAAACTCTTT. Encoded protein: CALWEVHPIKKLF.

This clone has at least ten counts. One base away lies a much larger clone, so this may be a sequencing read error. The genes are TRGV3 and TRGJ1 or TRGJ2. TCRdb carries no J gene annotation; the J gene was assigned here by matching the DNA with germline. The CDR3 runs to 15 residues. The ends lost 2 bases at V and 3 bases at J; junction bases unmatched: 10. Germline-derived CDR1 and CDR2 are VTNTFY and YDVSTARD (reference sequence). The CDR3 loop reads CATWDKVPRYYKKLF. For the CDR3, the DNA is TGTGCCACCTGGGACAAGGTACCCCGTTATTATAAGAAACTCTTT.

Of note for this clone: The junction departs from germline at one end; a sequencing error may be responsible. The chain is built from TRGV3 and TRGJ1 or TRGJ2. Matching the DNA to germline supplied the J gene, which TCRdb does not give. The CDR3 runs to 16 residues. CDR1 VTNTFY and CDR2 YDVSTARD come from the germline V gene (reference sequence). CDR3 loop: CATWDRRRGSEYRKLF. CDR3 in DNA: TGTGCCACCTGGGACAGGCGAAGGGGATCGGAATATAGGAAACTCTTT.

Ten or more counts support this clone. Given a far larger clone just one base away, this is likely a sequencing read error. This sample also contains other DNA sequences that code for the same CDR3. This chain links TRGV9 with TRGJP. The J gene, absent from TCRdb, was called here by matching the DNA to germline. The V gene's germline CDR1 is GITISATS and CDR2 ISYDGTV (reference sequence). The CDR3 runs to 16 residues. Here the CDR3 reads CALWDSGELGKKIKVF. The CDR3 DNA reads TGTGCCTTGTGGGATTCGGGAGAGTTGGGCAAAAAGATCAAGGTATTT.